The 30 T cell receptor beta chains below were found in one sample sequenced in a study of CD8+ T cells in alopecia areata. Pooled cutaneous lymph node cells were sorted using CD4, CD8alpha, NKG2D, NKG2ACE and other markers. Following extraction, RNA underwent reverse transcription to cDNA, which served as the sequencing template. TCRdb's table, derived via immunoSEQ multiplex PCR, lists solely in-frame clones and lacks some. The sample includes 290,000 or so clones, none of them occurring once. Sequencing was performed on CD4+ T cells sorted from a lymph node. The receptors were sampled from a C3H/HeJ mouse with alopecia areata. The MHC haplotype of the strain is H2-k.

Details on this clone: Gene names and germline match the mouse. The CDR3 end falls 4 residues outside the read, so it is completed with the germline J gene. This chain uses TRBV5 with TRBJ2-1, with D perhaps matching TRBD1 (6 bases). The V end was cut by 5 bases, the J end by 0 bases, with 11 bases between. The germline CDR1 and CDR2 sequences are LGHNA and YNLKQL (reference sequence). The CDR3 length is 15 residues. The CDR3 bases that were read are TGTGCCAGCAGCAACATAGGGGGTAACTATGCT. Its protein product is CASSNIGGNYA. The entire CDR3 protein reads CASSNIGGNYAEQFF.

In the case of this clone: These gene names are mouse names. The read ends 4 residues shy of where the CDR3 ends; the end is completed using the germline J gene. Within the sample, other DNA sequences also encode this same CDR3. The V gene is TRBV1, the J gene TRBJ2-3, with 10 positions matching TRBD2. This CDR3 spans 16 amino acids. The junction had 1 base not matched to a gene; V was cut back by 1 base and J by 0 bases. The germline CDR1 and CDR2 sequences are NSQYPW and LRSPGD (reference sequence). The CDR3 DNA, read in part, is TGCACCTGCAGTGCAGGACTGGGGGGTAGTGCAGAA. Translated: CTCSAGLGGSAE. Given in full, the CDR3 is CTCSAGLGGSAETLYF.

This clone was counted between two and nine times. Genes here carry mouse names. The CDR3 end lies 4 residues beyond the end of the read and is filled in from the germline J gene. This chain links TRBV31 with TRBJ1-2; 7 nucleotides align to TRBD1. The length of the CDR3 is 15 residues. The V and J ends lost 0 bases and 1 base, in that order; junction bases with no gene match: 5. The germline gives CDR1 GKSSPN, CDR2 SITVG. The sequenced part of the CDR3 DNA is TGTGCCTGGAGTCTAGACAGGGAGGGAAACTCC. Its protein is CAWSLDREGNS. The complete CDR3 reads CAWSLDREGNSDYTF.

About this clone itself: Gene and germline names: mouse. The read finishes 4 residues shy of the CDR3 end, and the germline J gene is used to complete it. Other nucleotide sequences in the sample specify the same CDR3. This rearrangement joins TRBV1 to TRBJ2-2, with 10 positions matching TRBD1. This CDR3 contains 15 residues. V lost 4 bases and J lost 2; bases outside the gene matches: 1. Germline values: CDR1 NSQYPW, CDR2 LRSPGD (reference sequence). The CDR3 protein is CTCSGTGGNTGQLYF. The CDR3 DNA, read in part, is TGCACCTGCAGTGGGACAGGGGGGAACACCGGG.

In its sample, this clone was seen a few times. Each gene name is a mouse one. CDR3 DNA, as far as it was read: TGTGCCAGCGGTGATTTCCGGGACAGGGGAAACTCC. Translation gives CASGDFRDRGNS. The complete CDR3 protein is CASGDFRDRGNSDYTF. The chain combines TRBV13-2 with TRBJ1-2; 10 bases line up with TRBD1. Read data end 4 residues before the CDR3 end; the end is taken from the germline J gene. The CDR3 consists of 16 residues. With V trimmed by 1 base and J by 1 base, 4 bases remained unmatched. Germline CDR1 and CDR2: NNHNN and SYGAGS (reference sequence).

This clone came up a few times. Gene names follow the mouse nomenclature. The read gets to within 4 residues of the CDR3 end, and the germline J gene fills in the rest. The chain links TRBV5 to TRBJ2-2; the D gene is possibly TRBD1 (6 bases). CDR3 length: 14 amino acids. Looked up from germline, CDR1 is LGHNA and CDR2 is YNLKQL (reference sequence). Trimming took off 2 bases at V and 4 bases at J, with 8 bases between the two ends. The CDR3 reads CASSQQGTTGQLYF. Partial CDR3 DNA: TGTGCCAGCAGCCAACAGGGGACCACCGGG.

In its sample, this clone was seen a few times. Each gene name is a mouse one. The sequence runs out 4 residues before the end of the CDR3; the remainder is reconstructed from the germline J gene. Other DNA sequences within the sample encode an identical CDR3. The rearrangement links TRBV13-1 to TRBJ2-1, with D unclear. The CDR3 totals 14 residues. V was cut by 2 bases and J by 2 bases, with 8 bases left in between. CDR1 NSHNY and CDR2 SYGAGN come from the germline V gene. The CDR3 is CASSDSPYYAEQFF. The DNA read from the CDR3 is TGTGCCAGCAGTGACAGCCCCTACTATGCT.

This clone was counted only a few times. Mouse names are used for the genes. With the read ending 4 residues before the CDR3 end, the germline J gene is used to fill in that end. The chain uses TRBV1 and TRBJ2-7, with 8 bases matching TRBD2. V shed 1 base, J shed 3 bases, and the junction held 5 bases outside the gene matches. Germline lookup yields CDR1 NSQYPW and CDR2 LRSPGD (reference sequence). The CDR3 runs to 15 residues. The part of the CDR3 DNA that was read is TGCACCTGCAGTGCAGGGTCGACTGGGGTCTAT. Encoded protein: CTCSAGSTGVY. The CDR3, in full, reads CTCSAGSTGVYEQYF.

The sample holds a few counts of this clone. Germline and genes here are mouse. From the germline J gene comes the end of the CDR3, since the read stops 4 residues before it. The chain couples TRBV13-1 to TRBJ2-3, with TRBD1 matching 9 bases. The germline V gene encodes CDR1 NSHNY and CDR2 SYGAGN. This CDR3 region has 14 residues. Partial CDR3 DNA: TGTGCCAGCAGTGCGAGACAGGGGGAAGAA. It is translated as CASSARQGEE. From start to end, the CDR3 is CASSARQGEETLYF.

This clone was seen only a few times. Here the gene names and germline are mouse. The CDR3 extends 4 residues past the end of the read, so its final part is completed from the germline J gene. The genes are TRBV17 and TRBJ1-2; a weak D match, TRBD1 (6 bases). This CDR3 region has 13 residues. CDR1 and CDR2 (germline): MNHDT, YYDKIL. CDR3 loop: CASRGGGADDYTF. Incomplete CDR3 DNA: TGTGCTAGCAGAGGTGGGGGGGCGGAC.

In regard to this clone: Gene labels here are mouse ones. The sequenced fragment ends 4 residues before the CDR3 boundary, so the rest is inferred from the germline J gene. The sample holds other DNA sequences that translate to the same CDR3. The rearrangement links TRBV1 to TRBJ2-7; D is unclear. Trimming stripped 0 bases from V and 3 bases from J, with 9 bases between. The CDR3 is 14 residues long. The germline V gene has CDR1 NSQYPW and CDR2 LRSPGD (reference sequence). The covered CDR3 bases are TGCACCTGCAGTGCAGATCGCTTGGGCTAT. It yields the protein CTCSADRLGY. The complete CDR3 sequence is CTCSADRLGYEQYF.

This clone was observed a handful of times. Genes and germline are mouse. Coverage ceases 3 residues before the CDR3 finishes, and the germline J gene fills in the end. V gene TRBV19 combines with J gene TRBJ1-6; tentative D call: TRBD1 (6 bases). TRBJ1-6 counts as an open reading frame of uncertain function. This CDR3 comprises 16 residues. CDR1 and CDR2 from the germline V gene are FNHDT and SITEND (reference sequence). The V gene lost 5 bases and the J gene lost 2 bases, with 14 bases spanning the gap. The covered CDR3 bases are TGTGCCAGCAGCCCGGGGGGGGCGACCTATAATTCGCCC. Encoded protein: CASSPGGATYNSP. The CDR3 reads in full as CASSPGGATYNSPLYF.

With regard to this clone: Gene names and germline match the mouse. The observed sequence ends 3 residues before the CDR3 terminus, with the missing tail filled in from the germline J gene. The chain carries TRBV13-2 and TRBJ1-6; 7 bases agree with TRBD1. TRBJ1-6 has ORF status, its function being uncertain. Trimming at V came to 0 bases and at J to 5 bases, leaving 2 bases not matched to a gene. Germline V gives CDR1 NNHNN, CDR2 SYGAGS (reference sequence). The CDR3 length is 15 residues. The DNA read from the CDR3 is TGTGCCAGCGGTGATGTTACAGGGGATAATTCGCCC. Amino acids: CASGDVTGDNSP. The complete CDR3 protein is CASGDVTGDNSPLYF.

This clone was counted ten times or more. Any gene name here is a mouse gene name. The read finishes 4 residues shy of the CDR3 end, and the germline J gene is used to complete it. The V gene is TRBV17, the J gene TRBJ2-3; D gene unclear. The CDR3 covers 16 residues. Looked up from germline, CDR1 is MNHDT and CDR2 is YYDKIL. V lost 0 bases and J 0 bases, leaving 10 bases between the germline ends. Here the CDR3 reads CASSRDSTSSAETLYF. CDR3 DNA (partial): TGTGCTAGCAGTAGAGATTCCACATCTAGTGCAGAA.

Concerning this clone: Gene labels here are mouse ones. The CDR3 end falls 4 residues outside the read, so it is completed with the germline J gene. The rearrangement uses TRBV13-2 and TRBJ2-1, with D maybe TRBD1 (6 bases). Per the germline V gene, CDR1 is NNHNN and CDR2 is SYGAGS (reference sequence). Trimming removed 3 bases from V and 5 bases from J, with 12 bases in between. The CDR3 consists of 14 residues. The CDR3 sequence: CASGVQGGDAEQFF. CDR3 DNA (partial): TGTGCCAGCGGTGTACAGGGAGGGGATGCT.

For this clone: Gene labels here are mouse ones. The read stops 4 residues short of the end of the CDR3; the missing end is completed from the germline J gene. The chain is built from TRBV13-1 and TRBJ1-2, with 9 bases fitting TRBD1. Germline loops: CDR1 NSHNY, CDR2 SYGAGN. The CDR3 is made up of 14 amino acids. CDR3 sequence reads: CASSDTGGRSDYTF. The DNA read from the CDR3 is TGTGCCAGCAGTGATACAGGGGGCAGGTCC.

Points on this clone: Gene names denote mouse genes. The DNA ends 4 residues before the CDR3 does, and the rest of the CDR3 is filled in from the germline J gene. The rearrangement joins TRBV13-2 to TRBJ2-2; D may be TRBD1 (6 bases). V gave up 5 bases and J gave up 6 bases, with 8 bases separating them. CDR1 NNHNN and CDR2 SYGAGS come from the germline V gene (reference sequence). The CDR3 consists of 12 residues. The CDR3 DNA, read in part, is TGTGCCAGCGGAGCAGGGGCCGGG. This encodes CASGAGAG. The entire CDR3 protein reads CASGAGAGQLYF.

Only a few counts were recorded for this clone. The genes are named according to mouse. From the germline J gene comes the end of the CDR3, since the read stops 4 residues before it. The same CDR3 can be traced to other DNA sequences in this sample. The chain is built from TRBV19 and TRBJ2-3, with 10 positions matching TRBD1. CDR1 is FNHDT and CDR2 is SITEND in the germline V gene (reference sequence). The V segment lost 2 bases and the J segment 0 bases; nucleotides outside the gene matches: 3. CDR3 length equals 16 residues. The chain's CDR3 is CASSIGGQGSAETLYF. The sequenced CDR3 bases are TGTGCCAGCAGTATTGGGGGACAGGGGAGTGCAGAA. The whole variable domain, filled in from reference TRBV19 and TRBJ2-3, reads GGIITQTPKFLIGQEGQKLTLKCQQNFNHDTMYWYRQDSGKGLRLIYYSITENDLQKGDLSEGYDASREKKSSFSLTVTSAQKNEMAVFLCASSIGGQGSAETLYFGSGTRLTVL.

Note on this clone: The genes are named according to mouse. The CDR3 end lies 4 residues beyond the end of the read and is filled in from the germline J gene. The chain uses TRBV13-3 and TRBJ2-5; perhaps TRBD1 as D (5 bases). The V gene's germline CDR1 is NNHDY and CDR2 SYVADS. The CDR3 contains 12 residues. CDR3 sequence reads: CASSPRVDTQYF. The DNA read from the CDR3 is TGTGCCAGCAGTCCCAGGGTTGAC.

Details on this clone: Here the gene names and germline are mouse. Read sequence stops 4 residues before the CDR3 end, and the germline J gene provides the missing end. The chain carries TRBV13-1 and TRBJ2-1; D unresolved. Trimming left V 0 bases short and J 3 bases short, with 10 bases between. The CDR3 loop spans 15 amino acids. The germline V gene has CDR1 NSHNY and CDR2 SYGAGN. This CDR3 is CASSDAAQVYAEQFF. The sequenced part of the CDR3 DNA is TGTGCCAGCAGTGATGCAGCCCAGGTCTATGCT.

This clone was observed a few times. Gene names denote mouse genes. The read ends 4 residues early relative to the CDR3; the germline J gene fills the gap. V gene TRBV5 combines with J gene TRBJ1-2, with 7 bases matching TRBD1. Germline CDR1 is LGHNA and CDR2 is YNLKQL (reference sequence). V lost 0 bases to trimming and J lost 4 bases; unmatched junction nucleotides: 2. This CDR3 comprises 14 residues. The DNA read from the CDR3 is TGTGCCAGCAGCCAAGATCGGGACAGCTCC. Translating gives CASSQDRDSS. The CDR3 as a whole reads CASSQDRDSSDYTF.

Of note for this clone: Gene names follow the mouse nomenclature. The part of the CDR3 DNA that was read is TGTGCCAGCAGTGATGAGACTGGGGGGGTCCCTTATGCT. This encodes CASSDETGGVPYA. The CDR3 in its entirety is CASSDETGGVPYAEQFF. The chain links TRBV13-1 to TRBJ2-1; TRBD2 matches 11 bases. The read finishes 4 residues shy of the CDR3 end, and the germline J gene is used to complete it. Germline V gene data show CDR1 as NSHNY and CDR2 as SYGAGN. The CDR3 loop spans 17 amino acids. With V trimmed by 0 bases and J by 4 bases, 6 bases remained unmatched.

This clone has a handful of counts. Mouse names are used for the genes. The read gets to within 4 residues of the CDR3 end, and the germline J gene fills in the rest. Different DNA sequences within this sample yield the same CDR3. This chain uses TRBV31 with TRBJ2-7; 8 nucleotides line up with TRBD2. The CDR3 spans 14 residues. The germline gives CDR1 GKSSPN, CDR2 SITVG. The junction had 1 base not matched to a gene; V was cut back by 0 bases and J by 0 bases. CDR3 bases read: TGTGCCTGGAGTCTGTGGGGGGGCTCCTAT. It encodes CAWSLWGGSY. The whole CDR3 protein is CAWSLWGGSYEQYF. The full variable domain, completed using reference TRBV31 and TRBJ2-7, is AQTIHQWPVAEIKAVGSPLSLGCTIKGKSSPNLYWYWQATGGTLQQLFYSITVGQVESVVQLNLSASRPKDDQFILSTEKLLLSHSGFYLCAWSLWGGSYEQYFGPGTRLTVL.

As to this clone: Gene and germline names: mouse. The read terminates 4 residues before the CDR3 end, so the remaining end is supplied by the germline J gene. The sample holds other DNA sequences that translate to the same CDR3. The chain joins TRBV19 to TRBJ2-1; 9 positions agree with TRBD1. Germline V gives CDR1 FNHDT, CDR2 SITEND (reference sequence). V dropped 5 bases and J dropped 5; count of bases not matched to a gene: 2. The CDR3 sequence is 13 residues long. CDR3 DNA (partial): TGTGCCAGCAGAAGGGACAGGGATGCT. It translates to CASRRDRDA. The whole CDR3 protein is CASRRDRDAEQFF.

This clone was seen a few times. Genes and germline come from the mouse. The same CDR3 is also encoded by other DNA sequences in this sample. This CDR3 reads CASSIQGLDTQYF. The part of the CDR3 DNA that was read is TGTGCCAGCAGTATCCAGGGGCTGGAC. J is TRBJ2-5 and V is TRBV19, with D possibly TRBD1 on 6 matching bases. The read ends 4 residues shy of where the CDR3 ends; the end is completed using the germline J gene. The CDR3 runs 13 residues. Germline CDR1 and CDR2: FNHDT and SITEND (reference sequence).

This clone showed up just a few times. Genes and germline come from the mouse. CDR3 DNA, as far as it was read: TGTGCCAGCAGTGATAGGACAGCAAACTATGCT. As protein: CASSDRTANYA. The complete CDR3 reads CASSDRTANYAEQFF. The chain uses TRBV13-3 and TRBJ2-1, with D maybe TRBD1 (6 bases). Read coverage stops 4 residues before the CDR3 terminus; the germline J gene supplies the remainder. The V gene lost 1 base and the J gene lost 1 base, with 9 bases spanning the gap. CDR1 is NNHDY and CDR2 is SYVADS in the germline V gene. CDR3 length: 15 amino acids.

As to this clone: Germline and genes here are mouse. The read ends 4 residues before the CDR3 terminus; that terminus is restored from the germline J gene. V is TRBV1 and J is TRBJ1-2; 8 bases fit TRBD1. V gave up 0 bases and J gave up 4 bases; unmatched junction bases: 4. Germline CDR1 NSQYPW, CDR2 LRSPGD (reference sequence). The CDR3 consists of 15 residues. The CDR3 sequence is CTCSADRQGSSDYTF. Incomplete CDR3 DNA: TGCACCTGCAGTGCAGATAGACAGGGGAGCTCC.

Concerning this clone itself: Gene labels here are mouse ones. The CDR3 goes on 4 residues after the read ends, and that part is filled in from the germline J gene. Other DNA sequences from this sample encode an identical CDR3 as well. The J gene is TRBJ1-2, the V gene TRBV13-1; 9 positions match TRBD1. Trimming took 3 bases from V and 4 from J; bases not matched to a gene: 4. CDR1 is NSHNY and CDR2 is SYGAGN in the germline V gene. The CDR3 is 14 residues long. The CDR3 sequence is CASSVQGAGSDYTF. The part of the CDR3 DNA that was read is TGTGCCAGCAGTGTACAGGGGGCGGGCTCC.

There are a few counts of this clone. Gene names are the mouse ones. The read gets to within 4 residues of the CDR3 end, and the germline J gene fills in the rest. The same CDR3 is also encoded by other DNA sequences in this sample. The V call is TRBV19, the J call TRBJ1-1; tentatively, D is TRBD1 (5 bases). This CDR3 is 14 amino acids long. Germline CDR1 FNHDT, CDR2 SITEND (reference sequence). The V end was cut by 1 base, the J end by 1 base, with 8 bases between. The CDR3 loop is CASSIRGGNTEVFF. The covered CDR3 bases are TGTGCCAGCAGTATACGGGGGGGAAACACA.

This clone was recorded a few times. The gene names here belong to mouse. CDR3 DNA, as far as it was read: TGTGCCTGGAACAGCGCAAACACCGGG. Translation gives CAWNSANTG. In full, the CDR3 is CAWNSANTGQLYF. The rearrangement links TRBV31 to TRBJ2-2; D is undetermined. The read terminates 4 residues before the CDR3 end, so the remaining end is supplied by the germline J gene. Germline V CDR1 and CDR2: GKSSPN, SITVG. V lost 4 bases to trimming and J lost 0 bases, with 6 bases between them. The CDR3 loop spans 13 amino acids.